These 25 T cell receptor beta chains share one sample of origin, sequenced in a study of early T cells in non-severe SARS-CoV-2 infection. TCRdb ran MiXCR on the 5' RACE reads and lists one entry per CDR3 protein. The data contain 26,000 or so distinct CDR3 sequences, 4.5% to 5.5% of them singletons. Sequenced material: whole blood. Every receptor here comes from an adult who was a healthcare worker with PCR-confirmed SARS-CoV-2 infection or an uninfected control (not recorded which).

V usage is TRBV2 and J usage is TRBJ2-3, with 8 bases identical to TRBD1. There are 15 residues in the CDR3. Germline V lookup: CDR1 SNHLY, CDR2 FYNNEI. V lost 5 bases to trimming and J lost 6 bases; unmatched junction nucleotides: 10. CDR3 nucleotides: TGTGCCAGCAGTATTACGGCAGGGGGCTTGGATACGCAGTATTTT. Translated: CASSITAGGLDTQYF.

The CDR3 nucleotides are TGTGCCAGCAGTTCCGGGACCACAGATACGCAGTATTTT. Protein sequence: CASSSGTTDTQYF. The V call is TRBV7-2, the J call TRBJ2-3, with D perhaps being TRBD1 or TRBD2 (5 bases each). The length of the CDR3 is 13 residues. The V end lost 6 bases, the J end lost 2 bases, and 9 bases lay between the germline ends. Germline values: CDR1 SGHTA, CDR2 FQGNSA.

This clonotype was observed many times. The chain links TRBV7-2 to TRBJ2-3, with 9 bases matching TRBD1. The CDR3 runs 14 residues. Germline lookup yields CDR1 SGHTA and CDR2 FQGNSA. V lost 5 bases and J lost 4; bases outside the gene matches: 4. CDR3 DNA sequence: TGTGCCAGCAGCAAGGACAGGGGACCAGATACGCAGTATTTT. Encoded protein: CASSKDRGPDTQYF.

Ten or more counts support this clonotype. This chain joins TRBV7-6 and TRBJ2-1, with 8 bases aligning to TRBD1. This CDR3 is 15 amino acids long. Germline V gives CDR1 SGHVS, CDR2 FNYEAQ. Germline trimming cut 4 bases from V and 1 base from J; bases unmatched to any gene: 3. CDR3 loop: CASSYRTGSYNEQFF. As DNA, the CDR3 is TGTGCCAGCAGCTACCGGACAGGGTCCTACAATGAGCAGTTCTTC.

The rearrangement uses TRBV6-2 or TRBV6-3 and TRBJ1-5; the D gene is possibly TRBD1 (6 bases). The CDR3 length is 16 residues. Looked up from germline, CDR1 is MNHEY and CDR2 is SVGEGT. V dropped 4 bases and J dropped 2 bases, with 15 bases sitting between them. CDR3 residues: CASSFSGARRNQPQHF. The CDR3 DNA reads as TGTGCCAGCAGTTTTTCGGGGGCACGTCGCAATCAGCCCCAGCATTTT.

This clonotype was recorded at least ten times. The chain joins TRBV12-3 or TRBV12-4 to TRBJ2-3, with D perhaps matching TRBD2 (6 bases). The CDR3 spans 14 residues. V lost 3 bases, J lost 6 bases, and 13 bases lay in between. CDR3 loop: CASSFGGDGDTQYF. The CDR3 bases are TGTGCCAGCAGTTTCGGCGGGGATGGTGATACGCAGTATTTT.

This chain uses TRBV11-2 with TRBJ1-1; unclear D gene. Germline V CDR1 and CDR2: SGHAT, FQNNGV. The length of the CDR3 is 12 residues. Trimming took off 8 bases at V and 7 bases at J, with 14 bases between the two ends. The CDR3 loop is CASCTQEVEAFF. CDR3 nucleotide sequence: TGTGCCAGCTGCACCCAGGAAGTTGAAGCTTTCTTT.

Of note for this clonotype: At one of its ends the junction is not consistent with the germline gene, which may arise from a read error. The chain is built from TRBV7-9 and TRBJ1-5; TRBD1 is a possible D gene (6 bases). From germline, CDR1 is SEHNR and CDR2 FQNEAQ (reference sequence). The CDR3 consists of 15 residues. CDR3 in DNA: TGTGTCAGCAGCTTAGGGGGAGGAAGCAATCAGCCCCAGCATTTT. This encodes CVSSLGGGSNQPQHF.

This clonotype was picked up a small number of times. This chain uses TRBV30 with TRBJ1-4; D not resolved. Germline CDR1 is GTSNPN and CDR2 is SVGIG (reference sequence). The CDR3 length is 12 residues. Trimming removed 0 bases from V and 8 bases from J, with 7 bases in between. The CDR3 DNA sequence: TGTGCCTGGAGTGTACCGGGGGAAAAACTGTTTTTT. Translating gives CAWSVPGEKLFF.

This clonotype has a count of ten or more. The CDR3 reads CASSLARDQPQHF. DNA for the CDR3: TGTGCCAGCAGTTTAGCCAGGGATCAGCCCCAGCATTTT. The chain has TRBV12-3 or TRBV12-4 and TRBJ1-5; tentatively, D is TRBD1 (5 bases). This CDR3 region has 13 residues. V lost 0 bases and J lost 5, with 5 bases in between.

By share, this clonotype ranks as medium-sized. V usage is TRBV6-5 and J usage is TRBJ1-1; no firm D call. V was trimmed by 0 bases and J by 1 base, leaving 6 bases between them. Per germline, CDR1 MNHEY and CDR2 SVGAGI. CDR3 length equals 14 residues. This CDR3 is CASSYSRANTEAFF. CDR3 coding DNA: TGTGCCAGCAGTTACTCGAGGGCGAACACTGAAGCTTTCTTT.

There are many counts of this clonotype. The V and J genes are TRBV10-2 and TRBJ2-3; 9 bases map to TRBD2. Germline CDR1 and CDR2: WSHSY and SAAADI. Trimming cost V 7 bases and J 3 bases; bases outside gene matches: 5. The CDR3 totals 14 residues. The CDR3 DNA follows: TGCGCCAGCACCCGGACTAGCGAAACAGATACGCAGTATTTT. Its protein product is CASTRTSETDTQYF.

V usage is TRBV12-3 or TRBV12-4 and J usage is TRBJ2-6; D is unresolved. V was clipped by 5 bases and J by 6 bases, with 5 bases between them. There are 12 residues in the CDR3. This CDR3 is CASSPLANVLTF. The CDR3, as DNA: TGTGCCAGCAGTCCCTTGGCCAACGTCCTGACTTTC.

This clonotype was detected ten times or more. The CDR3 DNA follows: TGTGCCAGCAGCCAAGAAGGGAATCAGCCCCAGCATTTT. The encoded protein is CASSQEGNQPQHF. The gene calls are TRBV3-1 and TRBJ1-5; D remains ambiguous. The CDR3 has 13 residues. Germline CDR1 LGHDT, CDR2 YNNKEL (reference sequence). V was cut by 0 bases and J by 4 bases, with 4 bases left in between.

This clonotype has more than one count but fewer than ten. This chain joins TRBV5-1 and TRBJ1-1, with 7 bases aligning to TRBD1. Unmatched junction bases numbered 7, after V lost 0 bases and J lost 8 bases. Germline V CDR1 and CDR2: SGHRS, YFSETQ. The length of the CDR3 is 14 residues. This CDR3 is CASSLGGTVGEAFF. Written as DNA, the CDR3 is TGCGCCAGCAGCTTGGGGGGGACAGTCGGCGAAGCTTTCTTT.

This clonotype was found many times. The DNA of the CDR3 is TGTGCCAGCAGCTTGCACGGGGAAAAACTGTTTTTT. It yields the protein CASSLHGEKLFF. The chain recombines TRBV7-6 with TRBJ1-4; no clear D. Germline V gene lookup returns CDR1 SGHVS and CDR2 FNYEAQ. The CDR3 has 12 residues. V was shortened by 3 bases and J by 8 bases, with 7 bases between the two germline ends.

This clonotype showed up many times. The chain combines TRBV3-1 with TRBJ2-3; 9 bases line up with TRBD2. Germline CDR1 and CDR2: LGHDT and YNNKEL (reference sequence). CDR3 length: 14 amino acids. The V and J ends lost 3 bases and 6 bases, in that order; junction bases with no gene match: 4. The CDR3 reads CASSQGLAGDTQYF. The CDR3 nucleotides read TGTGCCAGCAGCCAGGGACTAGCAGGTGATACGCAGTATTTT.

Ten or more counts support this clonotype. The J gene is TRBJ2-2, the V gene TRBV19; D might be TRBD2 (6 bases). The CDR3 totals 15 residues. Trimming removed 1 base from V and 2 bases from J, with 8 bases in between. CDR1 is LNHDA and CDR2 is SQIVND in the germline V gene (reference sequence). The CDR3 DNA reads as TGTGCCAGTAGTATAGGGCGGGGTAACACCGGGGAGCTGTTTTTT. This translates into CASSIGRGNTGELFF.

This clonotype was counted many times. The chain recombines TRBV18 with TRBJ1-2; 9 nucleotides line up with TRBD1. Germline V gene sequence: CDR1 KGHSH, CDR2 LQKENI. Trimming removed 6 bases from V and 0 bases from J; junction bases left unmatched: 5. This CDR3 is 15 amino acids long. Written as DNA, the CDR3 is TGTGCCAGCTCCCTGAGGACAGGGGCTAACTATGGCTACACCTTC. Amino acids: CASSLRTGANYGYTF.

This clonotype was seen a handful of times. DNA for the CDR3: TGCAGTGCCGCGGGACTAGCGGATTACGAGCAGTACTTC. Amino acid sequence: CSAAGLADYEQYF. The chain carries TRBV20-1 and TRBJ2-7, with TRBD2 matching over 11 bases. CDR3 length equals 13 residues. Germline lookup yields CDR1 DFQATT and CDR2 SNEGSKA (reference sequence). The J segment lost 4 bases and the V segment lost 6 bases, leaving 5 bases of the junction unmatched.

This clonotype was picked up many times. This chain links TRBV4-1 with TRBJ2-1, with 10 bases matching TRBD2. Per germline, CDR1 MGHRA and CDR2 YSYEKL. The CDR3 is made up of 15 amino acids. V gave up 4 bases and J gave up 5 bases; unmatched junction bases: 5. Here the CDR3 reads CASSRVLAGNNEQFF. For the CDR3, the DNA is TGCGCCAGCAGCCGAGTACTAGCGGGGAACAATGAGCAGTTCTTC.

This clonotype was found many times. CDR3 sequence reads: CASSGGAPGELFF. In DNA, the CDR3 is TGCGCCAGCAGCGGCGGCGCGCCCGGGGAGCTGTTTTTT. The chain is built from TRBV5-1 and TRBJ2-2, with unresolved D. The V end was cut by 4 bases, the J end by 6 bases, with 10 bases between. The germline V gene encodes CDR1 SGHRS and CDR2 YFSETQ. The CDR3 loop spans 13 amino acids.

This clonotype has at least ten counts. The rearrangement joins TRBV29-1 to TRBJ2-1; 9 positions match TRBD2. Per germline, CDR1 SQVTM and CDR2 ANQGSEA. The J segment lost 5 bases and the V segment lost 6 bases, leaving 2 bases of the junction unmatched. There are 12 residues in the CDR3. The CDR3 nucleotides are TGCAGCGTGCAGCGGGGGGACAATGAGCAGTTCTTC. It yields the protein CSVQRGDNEQFF.

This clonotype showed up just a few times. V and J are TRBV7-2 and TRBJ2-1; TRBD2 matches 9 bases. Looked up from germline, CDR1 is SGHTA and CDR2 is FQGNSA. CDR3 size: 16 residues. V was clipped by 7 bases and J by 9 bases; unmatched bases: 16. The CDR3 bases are TGTGCCAGCATTCCGTCTGGCGGGGGGGCGTACGGTGAGCAGTTCTTC. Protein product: CASIPSGGGAYGEQFF.

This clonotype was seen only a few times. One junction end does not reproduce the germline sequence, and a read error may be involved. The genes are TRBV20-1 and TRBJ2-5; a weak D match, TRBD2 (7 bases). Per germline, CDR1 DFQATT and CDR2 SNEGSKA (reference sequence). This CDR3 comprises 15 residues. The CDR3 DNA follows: TGCAGTGCTGGAGAAGACAGGAAGGGAGGGGAGACCCAGTACTTC. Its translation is CSAGEDRKGGETQYF.